This section outlines one T cell receptor beta chain sequence together with its context. Sequencing used immunoSEQ multiplex PCR; TCRdb keeps in-frame clones, though not all of them. The table shows 550,000 to 750,000 clones, with around 95% occurring only once. The source of the sample is a study of shared clonotypes between healthy human individuals. Naive CD8 cells were CD45RO-negative, positively selected for CCR7, excluding terminally differentiated effector memory CD45RA+ cells. Germline values: CDR1 SGDLS, CDR2 YYNGEE. CDR3 length: 16 residues. V was clipped by 3 bases and J by 1 base, with 15 bases between them.

The V and J genes are TRBV9 and TRBJ2-3; a weak D match, TRBD2 (6 bases). Input material: naive CD8+ T cells sorted from blood. The TCR comes from a woman aged 25 to 39 in good health. For the CDR3, the DNA is TGTGCCAGCAGCGGACGGGGTGGCGGGGGCACAGATACGCAGTATTTT. Residues: CASSGRGGGGTDTQYF.